The next 15 T cell receptor beta chains were all read from a single sample in a study of T cell repertoires in cytomegalovirus infection. TCRdb processed the reads anew with MiXCR; each CDR3 protein has one entry. Of hundreds of thousands of distinct CDR3 sequences listed, about 33% are singletons. These receptors' targets are unknown. Sequencing was performed on cultured PBMCs, taken from culture after CMV antigen stimulation. These receptor sequences come from a human donor in good health (CMV status not recorded). Some clones in this sample may be carry-over from other donors' samples.

This chain uses TRBV7-2 with TRBJ2-1; 11 nucleotides agree with TRBD2. V shed 3 bases and J 6 bases; nucleotides not matched to a gene: 7. The germline V gene has CDR1 SGHTA and CDR2 FQGNSA. This CDR3 region has 16 residues. The CDR3 DNA reads as TGTGCCAGCAGCTTGCTTGGGCTAGCGGGAGGCAATGAGCAGTTCTTC. It translates to CASSLLGLAGGNEQFF.

The CDR3 coding sequence is TGTGCCAGCAGCCCCAAACGAATCACAGATACGCAGTATTTT. Amino acids: CASSPKRITDTQYF. The chain is built from TRBV7-8 and TRBJ2-3, with D hard to call. Germline V gene sequence: CDR1 SGHVS, CDR2 FQNEAQ. The germline V and J ends were trimmed by 5 bases and 2 bases, with 11 bases remaining between them. The CDR3 loop spans 14 amino acids.

The rearrangement links TRBV2 to TRBJ2-7; D could derive from TRBD1 or TRBD2 (5 bases each). The V gene lost 6 bases and the J gene lost 6 bases, with 18 bases spanning the gap. Per the germline V gene, CDR1 is SNHLY and CDR2 is FYNNEI. The CDR3 loop spans 14 amino acids. The CDR3 here is CASSMGPGDREQYF. DNA of the CDR3: TGTGCCAGCAGCATGGGACCCGGGGACCGCGAGCAGTACTTC.

This clonotype was counted between two and nine times. The DNA of the CDR3 is TGTGCCAGCAGTGACGGGACAGCCCCACGGGGTGAGCAGTTCTTC. It is translated as CASSDGTAPRGEQFF. This chain connects TRBV6-1 to TRBJ2-1; 7 nucleotides align to TRBD1. The germline CDR1 and CDR2 sequences are MNHNS and SASEGT. This CDR3 is built from 15 residues. J lost 9 bases, V lost 3 bases, and 11 bases had no gene match.

This chain links TRBV14 with TRBJ2-1; TRBD2 agrees at 9 bases. Germline V lookup: CDR1 SGHDN, CDR2 FVKESK. V lost 4 bases and J lost 14; bases outside the gene matches: 15. This CDR3 comprises 15 residues. The CDR3 bases are TGTGCCAGCAGCCCGAGTATAGCGGGAGAAGTAGGGGAGTTCTTC. Its protein product is CASSPSIAGEVGEFF.

The chain employs TRBV20-1 and TRBJ1-1; D is unresolved. The CDR3 loop spans 13 amino acids. The germline CDR1 and CDR2 sequences are DFQATT and SNEGSKA (reference sequence). Here the CDR3 reads CGAVRDTNTEAFF. CDR3 nucleotide sequence: TGCGGCGCTGTCCGAGACACCAACACTGAAGCTTTCTTT.

This clonotype was seen a handful of times. V gene TRBV7-6 combines with J gene TRBJ2-2; TRBD2 agrees at 7 bases. Trimming took 5 bases from V and 2 from J; bases not matched to a gene: 8. The germline V gene has CDR1 SGHVS and CDR2 FNYEAQ. The CDR3 has 16 amino acids. This chain's CDR3 is CASSPLSGYNTGELFF. CDR3 in DNA: TGTGCCAGCAGCCCCCTTAGCGGGTATAACACCGGGGAGCTGTTTTTT.

The chain has TRBV4-1 and TRBJ1-4; D is ambiguous. Germline CDR1 is MGHRA and CDR2 is YSYEKL. The germline V and J ends were trimmed by 5 bases and 8 bases, with 12 bases remaining between them. This CDR3 has 13 residues. The CDR3 DNA is TGCGCCAGCAGCTCCCGCGGGCGGGAAAAACTGTTTTTT. Protein: CASSSRGREKLFF.

CDR3 nucleotide sequence: TGTGCCACCTCACGTGGGACAGGGGAATACGAAAAACTGTTTTTT. Protein product: CATSRGTGEYEKLFF. The chain uses TRBV10-3 and TRBJ1-4; 10 bases map to TRBD1. The CDR3 extends over 15 amino acids. Per the germline V gene, CDR1 is ENHRY and CDR2 is SYGVKD. After removal of 10 bases from V and 8 bases from J, the junction contained 13 bases not matched to a gene.

This clonotype was counted at least ten times. This chain uses TRBV11-2 with TRBJ1-6; TRBD1 aligns across 7 bases. Looked up from germline, CDR1 is SGHAT and CDR2 is FQNNGV. With V trimmed by 1 base and J by 7 bases, 4 bases remained unmatched. The CDR3 runs to 15 residues. In DNA, the CDR3 is TGTGCCAGCAGCTTAGCTGGGACAGTGAATTCACCCCTCCACTTT. Residues: CASSLAGTVNSPLHF.

This clonotype was detected many times. V usage is TRBV7-2 and J usage is TRBJ2-3; 12 nucleotides align to TRBD2. V gave up 4 bases and J gave up 5 bases; unmatched junction bases: 4. The CDR3 has 15 residues. Germline V gene sequence: CDR1 SGHTA, CDR2 FQGNSA. The CDR3 nucleotides are TGTGCCAGCAGCTCTAGCGGGGGGGCAGGAGATACGCAGTATTTT. Translating gives CASSSSGGAGDTQYF.

V usage is TRBV4-1 and J usage is TRBJ1-2; possibly TRBD1 for D (5 bases). In germline, CDR1 is MGHRA, CDR2 YSYEKL. The CDR3 loop spans 15 amino acids. Deletions cut 1 base from V and 5 bases from J, with 14 bases between. As DNA, the CDR3 is TGCGCCAGCAGCCAAGGGTGGGGGGAGACTTATGGCTACACCTTC. Amino acid sequence: CASSQGWGETYGYTF.

The rearrangement links TRBV30 to TRBJ2-7; 7 positions match TRBD2. V shed 0 bases, J shed 4 bases, and the junction held 6 bases outside the gene matches. Germline assignment: CDR1 GTSNPN and CDR2 SVGIG (reference sequence). There are 14 residues in the CDR3. This CDR3 is CAWSVLATGYEQYF. The DNA of the CDR3 is TGTGCCTGGAGTGTACTAGCGACGGGGTACGAGCAGTACTTC.

This clonotype was picked up a small number of times. V usage is TRBV7-2 and J usage is TRBJ2-3; no firm D call. V shed 4 bases and J shed 1 base, with 12 bases lying between them. CDR1 and CDR2 from the germline V gene are SGHTA and FQGNSA. There are 15 residues in the CDR3. The CDR3 loop is CASSSRGSGTDTQYF. The CDR3 coding sequence is TGTGCCAGCAGCTCCCGCGGATCGGGCACAGATACGCAGTATTTT.

V is TRBV6-5 and J is TRBJ2-7, with TRBD2 identical over 13 bases. The germline V gene encodes CDR1 MNHEY and CDR2 SVGAGI. Trimming removed 0 bases from V and 5 bases from J; junction bases left unmatched: 10. The CDR3 is 18 amino acids. This CDR3 is CASSYSGLAGTPFNEQYF. In DNA form, the CDR3 reads TGTGCCAGCAGTTACTCGGGACTAGCGGGAACCCCTTTTAACGAGCAGTACTTC.